These T cell receptor beta chains were read from a single sample in a study of regulatory T cells in long-lasting Graves disease. TCRdb passed the multiplex PCR reads through MiXCR, listing each CDR3 protein once. The table lists about 460,000 distinct CDR3 sequences, 14% of them singletons. These same data were also listed under a study on T cells in Graves' hyperthyroidism and ophthalmopathy.

Material: peripheral blood mononuclear cells (PBMCs), obtained at new diagnosis, from a patient treated with antithyroid drugs. These TCRs come from a woman between 45 and 60 years old with Graves disease. The conserved cysteine and the conserved F or W are not part of the CDR3 here. Each record gives: V gene, clone size, CDR3 length, J gene, CDR3 protein. Clone size is stated in some rows and not others, as once, few, many or a class when expanded.

>TRBV6-1|many|12|TRBJ2-7
ASRPPVASYEQY
>TRBV18|-|13|TRBJ2-3
ASSPPGQGADTQY
>TRBV11-2|many|11|TRBJ2-1
ASTAGADREQF
>TRBV7-9|few|12|TRBJ1-3
ASIWSGASNTIY
>TRBV5-1|many|13|TRBJ2-3
ASSPAGQGTDTQY
>TRBV10-3|few|11|TRBJ2-3
AISGSRTDTQY
>TRBV2|many|14|TRBJ2-2
ASSGGGLGGTGELF
>TRBV20-1|few|11|TRBJ1-2
SAPGTDNYGYT
>TRBV3-1|many|14|TRBJ2-1
ASSYLPQEPYNEQF
>TRBV24-1|many|10|TRBJ1-1
ATSDPNTEAF
>TRBV5-4|many|14|TRBJ2-5
ASSRQIAGRQETQY
>TRBV6-2/TRBV6-3|few|12|TRBJ2-3
ASSEGRDTDTQY
>TRBV11-2|many|17|TRBJ2-6
ASSLKGHSLLSGANVLT
>TRBV2|many|15|TRBJ2-3
ASSATGLVFGTDTQY
>TRBV9|many|13|TRBJ1-4
ASSVDGRTNEKLF
>TRBV20-1|many|12|TRBJ2-3
SARRKLSTDTQY
>TRBV6-2/TRBV6-3|many|14|TRBJ2-1
ASSYNSGKGRVEQF
>TRBV7-2|many|13|TRBJ1-5
ASSLVGRSNQPQH
>TRBV2|many|13|TRBJ2-3
ASSAWGGRTDTQY
>TRBV28|many|16|TRBJ2-3
ASSLWTPYSGRTDTQY
>TRBV12-3/TRBV12-4|many|13|TRBJ1-5
ASTPQGLGVQPQH
>TRBV20-1|-|15|TRBJ2-5
SASRTGTSGSMGTQY
>TRBV20-1|few|16|TRBJ2-3
SAPAQGGAGGLQDTQY
>TRBV3-1|few|13|TRBJ2-7
ASSQDISETYEQY
>TRBV30|-|15|TRBJ2-6
AWSVPPGPSGANVLT
>TRBV24-1|many|15|TRBJ2-2
ATSDRGTGTSTGELF
>TRBV4-1|many|12|TRBJ1-1
ASSQGEQGTEAF
>TRBV28|-|11|TRBJ1-1
ASIRAANTEAF
>TRBV12-3/TRBV12-4|many|13|TRBJ2-5
ASSRTGGSGETQY
>TRBV11-2|many|13|TRBJ2-7
ASSLTLDNSYEQY
>TRBV7-3|many|13|TRBJ2-1
ASSLLAGGEGEQF
>TRBV9|few|12|TRBJ1-2
ASSEDGLNYGYT
>TRBV28|many|15|TRBJ2-1
ASLDRVGRSSYNEQF
>TRBV5-8|few|12|TRBJ2-7
ASSWTYSSYEQY
>TRBV3-1|-|11|TRBJ2-2
ASSRGGAGELF
>TRBV7-8|many|11|TRBJ2-1
ASGLAGVNEQF
>TRBV7-9|-|12|TRBJ2-3
ASSPPDWADTQY
>TRBV9|many|12|TRBJ1-5
ASSVDGLNQPQH
>TRBV2|many|11|TRBJ2-1
ASEASPYNEQF
>TRBV4-1|few|15|TRBJ1-5
ASSQMVGQGLNQPQH
>TRBV19|many|12|TRBJ2-7
ASSIAGLGYEQY
>TRBV20-1|many|11|TRBJ2-1
SARTSGRNEQF
>TRBV18|many|12|TRBJ2-7
ASSPPGTPYEQY
>TRBV20-1|many|15|TRBJ1-1
SGAEYGQFSMNTEAF
>TRBV29-1|few|12|TRBJ2-1
SVESTTKYNEQF
>TRBV12-3/TRBV12-4|many|12|TRBJ2-2
ASSPTSGDGELF
>TRBV29-1|once|10|TRBJ1-1
SVEEDRVEAF
>TRBV5-1|-|15|TRBJ2-5
ASSQRESPAHRETQY
>TRBV28|many|11|TRBJ1-2
ASSFDSNYGYT
>TRBV28|many|13|TRBJ2-2
ASSQVLRDTGELF
>TRBV4-1|few|16|TRBJ1-4
ASSQDSYSPATNEKLF
>TRBV28|many|11|TRBJ2-7
ASSKPAGYEQY
>TRBV7-9|many|10|TRBJ2-7
ATLDSSFEQY
>TRBV28|many|12|TRBJ2-7
ASSYPGRSYEQY
>TRBV5-1|-|13|TRBJ2-5
ASSLTSGNQETQY
>TRBV28|many|13|TRBJ2-3
ASSILAGEGDTQY
>TRBV24-1|-|14|TRBJ2-1
ATRVWRESPGNEQF
>TRBV12-3/TRBV12-4|many|11|TRBJ1-1
ASRIGVVTEAF
>TRBV27|few|14|TRBJ2-7
ASSPPQGEGGYEQY